What follows is one T cell receptor (beta chain) and its context. Sequencing used immunoSEQ multiplex PCR; TCRdb keeps in-frame clones, though not all of them. Among tens of thousands of clones listed, about 92% were seen once. The ends lost 1 base at V and 9 bases at J; junction bases unmatched: 3. The CDR3 is 14 residues long. Germline V gene sequence: CDR1 MGHRA, CDR2 YSYEKL. The record originates from a study of T cell changes during pregnancy in multiple sclerosis. The source was peripheral blood, collected in the second trimester of pregnancy. The chain combines TRBV4-1 with TRBJ1-6; 7 positions match TRBD1. This clonotype was obtained from a female donor in good health, enrolled as a control in a pregnancy study. CDR3 nucleotides: TGCGCCAGCAGCCAAGGACAGGGAGGTTCACCCCTCCACTTT. Translated: CASSQGQGGSPLHF.